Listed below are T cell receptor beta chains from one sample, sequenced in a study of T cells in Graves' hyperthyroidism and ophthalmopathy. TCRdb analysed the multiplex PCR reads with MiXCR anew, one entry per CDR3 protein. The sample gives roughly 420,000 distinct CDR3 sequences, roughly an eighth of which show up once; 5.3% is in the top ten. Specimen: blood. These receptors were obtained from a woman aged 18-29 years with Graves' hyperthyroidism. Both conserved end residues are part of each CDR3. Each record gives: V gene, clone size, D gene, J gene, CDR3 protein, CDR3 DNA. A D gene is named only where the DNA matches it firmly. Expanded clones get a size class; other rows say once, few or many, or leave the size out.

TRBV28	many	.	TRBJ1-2	CASSLRGPTDYGYTF	TGTGCCAGCAGTTTACGCGGGCCGACCGACTATGGCTACACCTTC
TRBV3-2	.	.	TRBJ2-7	CASSQDMRTGGTYEQYF	TGTGCCAGCAGCCAAGATATGCGTACAGGGGGGACCTACGAGCAGTACTTC
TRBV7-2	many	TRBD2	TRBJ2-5	CASSLGEAGGPQETQYF	TGTGCCAGCAGCTTAGGGGAGGCGGGAGGACCCCAAGAGACCCAGTACTTC
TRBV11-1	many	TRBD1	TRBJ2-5	CASSLPDRGETQYF	TGTGCCAGCAGCTTACCAGACAGGGGAGAGACCCAGTACTTC
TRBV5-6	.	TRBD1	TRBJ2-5	CASSLDRGQEAQYF	TGTGCCAGCAGCTTGGACAGGGGCCAAGAGGCCCAGTACTTC
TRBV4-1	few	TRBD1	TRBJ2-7	CASSQATPDREPYEQYF	TGCGCCAGCAGCCAAGCCACACCGGACAGGGAGCCCTACGAGCAGTACTTC
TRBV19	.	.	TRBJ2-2	CASSIGTLNTGELFF	TGTGCCAGTAGTATAGGGACACTGAACACCGGGGAGCTGTTTTTT
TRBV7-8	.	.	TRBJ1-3	CASSPRVPGNTIYF	TGTGCCAGCAGCCCCCGTGTTCCTGGAAACACCATATATTTT
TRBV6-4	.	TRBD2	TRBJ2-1	CASMASGNYNEQFF	TGTGCCAGCATGGCTAGCGGGAATTATAATGAGCAGTTCTTC
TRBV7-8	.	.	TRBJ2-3	CASSTYRDSGDTQYF	TGTGCCAGCAGCACCTACAGGGATTCGGGAGATACGCAGTATTTT
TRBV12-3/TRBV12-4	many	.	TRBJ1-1	CASSPGPTEAFF	TGTGCCAGCAGTCCAGGACCCACTGAAGCTTTCTTT
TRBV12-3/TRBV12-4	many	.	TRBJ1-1	CASSPRIVGTEAFF	TGTGCCAGCAGTCCCCGGATAGTGGGCACTGAAGCTTTCTTT
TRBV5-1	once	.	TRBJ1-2	CARSVGEGQYIFGYTF	TGTGCCAGGAGCGTAGGGGAAGGACAGTATATCTTTGGCTACACCTTC
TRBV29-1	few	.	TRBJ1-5	CSVGGAGGAGQPQHF	TGCAGCGTAGGAGGAGCGGGGGGCGCGGGTCAGCCCCAGCATTTT
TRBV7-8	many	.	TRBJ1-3	CASSLEPRSSSGNTIYF	TGTGCCAGCAGCTTAGAGCCCCGGAGTAGCTCTGGAAACACCATATATTTT
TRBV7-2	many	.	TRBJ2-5	CASSLRGSRAETQYF	TGTGCCAGCAGCTTGAGGGGGTCAAGGGCAGAGACCCAGTACTTC
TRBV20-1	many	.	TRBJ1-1	CSARFPRGLTEAFF	TGCAGTGCTAGATTCCCCCGGGGTCTGACTGAAGCTTTCTTT
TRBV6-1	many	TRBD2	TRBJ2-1	CASSMREPPRYNEQFF	TGTGCCAGCAGTATGCGGGAGCCCCCGCGCTACAATGAGCAGTTCTTC
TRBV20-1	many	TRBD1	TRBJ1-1	CSARDPDRGNTEAFF	TGCAGTGCTAGAGATCCCGACAGGGGGAACACTGAAGCTTTCTTT
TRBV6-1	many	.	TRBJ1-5	CASGPNGQPNQPQHF	TGTGCCAGCGGTCCTAATGGACAGCCCAATCAGCCCCAGCATTTT
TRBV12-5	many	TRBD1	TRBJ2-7	CASGLQGYEQYF	TGTGCTAGTGGTTTACAGGGGTACGAGCAGTACTTC